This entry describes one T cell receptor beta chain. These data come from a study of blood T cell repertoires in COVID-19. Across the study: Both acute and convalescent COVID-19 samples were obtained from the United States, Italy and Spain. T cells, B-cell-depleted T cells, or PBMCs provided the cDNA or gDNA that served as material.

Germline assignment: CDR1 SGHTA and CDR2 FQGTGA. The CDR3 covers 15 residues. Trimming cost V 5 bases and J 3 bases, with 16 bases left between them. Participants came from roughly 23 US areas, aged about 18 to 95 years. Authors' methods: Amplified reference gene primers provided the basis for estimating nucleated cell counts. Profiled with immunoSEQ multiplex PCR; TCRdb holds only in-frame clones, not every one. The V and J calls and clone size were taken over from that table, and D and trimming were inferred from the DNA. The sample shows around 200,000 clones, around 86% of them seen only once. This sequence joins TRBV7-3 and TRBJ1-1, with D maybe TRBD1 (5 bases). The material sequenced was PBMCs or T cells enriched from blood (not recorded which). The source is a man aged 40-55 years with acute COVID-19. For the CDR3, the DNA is TGTGCCAGCAGCCGCGGGGGAGGTATGGACACTGAAGCTTTCTTT. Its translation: CASSRGGGMDTEAFF.